This T cell receptor (beta chain) was sequenced in a study of blood T cells in healthy people across ages. This clonotype has a count of ten or more. Primed by a sample-barcoded 5' primer and a J-beta primer mix, a second PCR proceeded for roughly 6 to 12 cycles. MiXCR, run by TCRdb on the 5' RACE reads, gives a single entry per CDR3 protein. The sample shows about 700,000 distinct CDR3 sequences, 32% of them seen only once. Germline V CDR1 and CDR2: SQVTM, ANQGSEA. The CDR3 length is 14 residues. V was trimmed by 3 bases and J by 2 bases, leaving 12 bases between them. This clonotype was obtained from a woman older than 75 in good health. The sample comprised blood. The V and J genes are TRBV29-1 and TRBJ2-3; D gene uncertain. Here the CDR3 reads CSVDGRQFTDTQYF. The CDR3 DNA is TGCAGCGTTGACGGACGGCAGTTCACAGATACGCAGTATTTT.